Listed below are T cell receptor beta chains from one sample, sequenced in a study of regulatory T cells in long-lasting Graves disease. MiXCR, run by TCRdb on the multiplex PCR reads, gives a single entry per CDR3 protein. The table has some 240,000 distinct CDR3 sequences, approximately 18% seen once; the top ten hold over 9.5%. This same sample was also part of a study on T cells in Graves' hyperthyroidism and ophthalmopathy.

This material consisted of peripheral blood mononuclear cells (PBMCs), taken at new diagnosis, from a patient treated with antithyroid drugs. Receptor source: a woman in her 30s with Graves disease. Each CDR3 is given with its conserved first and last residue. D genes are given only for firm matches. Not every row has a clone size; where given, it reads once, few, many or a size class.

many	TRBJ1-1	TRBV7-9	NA	TGTGCCAGCAGCTCCCCTCAGGGAAACACTGAAGCTTTCTTT	CASSSPQGNTEAFF
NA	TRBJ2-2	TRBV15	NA	TGTGCCACCAGCAGAGATCGGAGTCCCGGGGAGCTGTTTTTT	CATSRDRSPGELFF
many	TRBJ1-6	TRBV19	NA	TGTGCCAGTAGTACAACAGGGATCAATTCACCCCTCCACTTT	CASSTTGINSPLHF
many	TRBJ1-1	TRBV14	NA	TGTGCCAGCAGCCAGCCAGGGATGAGCACTGAAGCTTTCTTT	CASSQPGMSTEAFF
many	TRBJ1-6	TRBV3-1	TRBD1	TGTGCCAGCAGCCCCAGACAGGGGGGAGGTTCACCCCTCCACTTT	CASSPRQGGGSPLHF
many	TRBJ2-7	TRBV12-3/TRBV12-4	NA	TGTGCCAGCAGTTTAGGGGATCCCCCCTACGAGCAGTACTTC	CASSLGDPPYEQYF
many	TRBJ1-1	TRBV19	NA	TGTGCCAGTAGTATAGGGCAGTGGAACACTGAAGCTTTCTTT	CASSIGQWNTEAFF
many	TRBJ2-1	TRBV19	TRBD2	TGTGCCACCTGGGGGGGAGGGGTGAACTACAATGAGCAGTTCTTC	CATWGGGVNYNEQFF
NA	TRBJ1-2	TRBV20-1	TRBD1	TGCAGTGCTGGTATCCCGGGACAGGGGGAAGGCTACACCTTC	CSAGIPGQGEGYTF
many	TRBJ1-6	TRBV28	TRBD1	TGTGCCAGCTCCTCTGGACAGGGGTCGAATTCACCCCTCCACTTT	CASSSGQGSNSPLHF
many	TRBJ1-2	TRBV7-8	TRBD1	TGTGCCAGCAGCTTATCGACCGGGACAGGCCTTGTCTATGGCTACACCTTC	CASSLSTGTGLVYGYTF
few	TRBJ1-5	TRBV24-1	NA	TGTGCCACCAGTGATAGGGTGCCCGGAAATCAGCCCCAGCATTTT	CATSDRVPGNQPQHF
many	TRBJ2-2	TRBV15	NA	TGTGCCACCAGCAGAGATGGGGGGACCACCGGGGAGCTGTTTTTT	CATSRDGGTTGELFF
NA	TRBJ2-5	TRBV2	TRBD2	TGTGCCAGCAAGGGGGAGCTAGCGGGAGTAGATGAGCAGTACTTC	CASKGELAGVDEQYF
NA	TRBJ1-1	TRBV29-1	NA	TGCAGCGTTGAAGTTCCAACCCTTTACCTCGCTTTCTTT	CSVEVPTLYLAFF
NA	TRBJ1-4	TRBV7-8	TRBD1	TGTGCCAGCAGCTCCTCCGGGACAGAAACCGAAAAACTGTTTTTT	CASSSSGTETEKLFF
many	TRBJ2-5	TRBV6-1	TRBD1	TGTGCCAGCAGTACCTTGGACAGGGATGAGACCCAGTACTTC	CASSTLDRDETQYF
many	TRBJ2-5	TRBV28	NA	TGTGCCAGCAGTTTACCCCCAGAGACCCAGTACTTC	CASSLPPETQYF
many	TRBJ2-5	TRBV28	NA	TGTGCCAGCAGTTTAAGAGACAGGCAAGAGACCCAGTACTTC	CASSLRDRQETQYF
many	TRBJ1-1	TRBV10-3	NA	TGTGCCATCAATCCGCGGCAGGAGACTGAAGCTTTCTTT	CAINPRQETEAFF
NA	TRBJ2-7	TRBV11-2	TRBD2	TGTGCCAGCAGCCTGACTAGCGGCGGGTCGAGAGAGCAGTGCTTT	CASSLTSGGSREQCF
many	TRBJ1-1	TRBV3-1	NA	TGTGCCAGCAGCCAAGGCCCCTCGGGGGGCACTGAAGCTTTCTTT	CASSQGPSGGTEAFF
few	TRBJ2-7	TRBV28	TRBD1	TGTGCCAGCAGTTTAACCGGGACAGGATCCTACGAGCAGTACTTC	CASSLTGTGSYEQYF
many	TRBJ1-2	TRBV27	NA	TGTGCCAGCAGACTCGCGGGACATGGCTACACCTTC	CASRLAGHGYTF
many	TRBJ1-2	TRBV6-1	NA	TGTGCCAGCAGTCAGCTTATCAGGGGCGAGACATCTAACTATGGCTACACCTTC	CASSQLIRGETSNYGYTF
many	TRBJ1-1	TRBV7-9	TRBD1	TGTGCCAGCAGCTTAGCCGGGACAGGGGGTAAGACTGAAGCTTTCTTT	CASSLAGTGGKTEAFF
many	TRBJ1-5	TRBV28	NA	TGTGCCAGCAGTCCCTACCGGGGCGGTCAGCCCCAGCATTTT	CASSPYRGGQPQHF
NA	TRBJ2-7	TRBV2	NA	TGTGCCAGCAGGACACCAGACCGGGACTCCTGGTCCTACGAGCAGTACTTC	CASRTPDRDSWSYEQYF
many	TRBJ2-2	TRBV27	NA	TGTGCCAGCAGTTACAACACCGGGGAGCTGTTTTTT	CASSYNTGELFF
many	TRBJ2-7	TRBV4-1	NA	TGCGCCAGCAGCCCTCAAGCTAGCCCTTCTTTGACCTACGAGCAGTACTTC	CASSPQASPSLTYEQYF
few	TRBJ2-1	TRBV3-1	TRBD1	TGTGCCAGCAGCCAAGAGGACAGGGAATACAATGAGCAGTTCTTC	CASSQEDREYNEQFF
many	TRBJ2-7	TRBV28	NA	TGTGCCAGCAGTCCTCCGGGATTTGGGGTGCAGTACTTC	CASSPPGFGVQYF
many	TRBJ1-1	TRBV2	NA	TGTGCCACAGAGGGTGAGAATGAAGCTTTCTTT	CATEGENEAFF
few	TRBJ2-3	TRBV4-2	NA	TGTGCCAGCAGACTTACCCCGGGGCGGGGTACAGATACGCAGTATTTT	CASRLTPGRGTDTQYF
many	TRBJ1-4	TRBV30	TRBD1	TGTGCCTGGAGTGGCAGACAGGGGACTAATGAAAAACTGTTTTTT	CAWSGRQGTNEKLFF
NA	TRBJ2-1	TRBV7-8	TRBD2	TGTGCCAGCAGCTTAGGCGGGACTAGCGGGAGGGCCTCCTACAATGAGCAGTTCTTC	CASSLGGTSGRASYNEQFF
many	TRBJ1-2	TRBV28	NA	TGTGCCAGCAGTTTAAGTGGGTTCGGGGGCGGATTC	CASSLSGFGGGF
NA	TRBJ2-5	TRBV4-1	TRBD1	TGCGCCAGCAGCCAAGGCGGGACAGGGGGCGGCACCCAGTACTTC	CASSQGGTGGGTQYF
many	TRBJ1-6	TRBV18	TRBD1	TGTGCCAGCTCACCACCGGGACAGGACACTTCACCCCTCCACTTT	CASSPPGQDTSPLHF
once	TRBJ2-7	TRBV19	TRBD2	TGTGCCAGTAGTATGCCCCAGGGGGTCCCCGGGACTAGCGGCTCCTACGAGCAGTACTTC	CASSMPQGVPGTSGSYEQYF
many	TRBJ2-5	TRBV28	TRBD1	TGTGCCAGCAGTGTCTTACAGGGGGCAGAGACCCAGTACTTC	CASSVLQGAETQYF
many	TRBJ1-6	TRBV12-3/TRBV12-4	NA	TGTGCCAGCGGAACCGTGGGCTCCTATAATTCACCCCTCCACTTT	CASGTVGSYNSPLHF
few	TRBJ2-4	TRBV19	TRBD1	TGTGCCAGTCGAGGGACAGGGGATAAAAACATTCAGTACTTC	CASRGTGDKNIQYF
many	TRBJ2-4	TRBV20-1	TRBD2	TGCAGTGCTAGATCTGCTTCTAGCGGCCGCGGAGGCATTCAGTACTTC	CSARSASSGRGGIQYF
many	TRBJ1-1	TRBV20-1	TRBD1	TGCAGTGCTAGGAGGACAGGGGGAGGCACTGAAGCTTTCTTT	CSARRTGGGTEAFF
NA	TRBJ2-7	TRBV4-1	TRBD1	TGCGCCAGCAGCCAAGAACTAGCAGGGGGCACCTACGAGCAGTACTTC	CASSQELAGGTYEQYF
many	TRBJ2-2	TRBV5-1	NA	TGCGCCAGCAGCTTGGCGGACTACCACTTAGCCGGGGAGCTGTTTTTT	CASSLADYHLAGELFF
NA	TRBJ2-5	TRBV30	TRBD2	TGTGCCTTTAGCGGGGGGGCCCAGACCCAGTACTTC	CAFSGGAQTQYF
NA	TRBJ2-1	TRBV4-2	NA	TGTGCCAGCAGTCGGGGCGGTGGGGGGGCCCTCGAGCAGTTCTTC	CASSRGGGGALEQFF
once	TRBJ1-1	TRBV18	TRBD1	TGTGCCAGCTCACCGGGACAGGGAACCACTGAAGCTTTCTTT	CASSPGQGTTEAFF
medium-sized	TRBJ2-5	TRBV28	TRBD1	TGTGCCAGCCTAGCAGCACAGGGGGGCGGAGAGACCCAGTACTTC	CASLAAQGGGETQYF
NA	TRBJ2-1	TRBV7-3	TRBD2	TGTGCCAGCAGCTCTACTAGCGGGGGAAGCTCCTACAATGAGCAGTTCTTC	CASSSTSGGSSYNEQFF
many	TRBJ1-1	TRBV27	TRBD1	TGTGCCAGCAGTCTGAAAGGGGGCTTGGACACTGAAGCTTTCTTT	CASSLKGGLDTEAFF
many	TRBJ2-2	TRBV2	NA	TGTGCCAGTTCGAGCGACTCCGGGGAGCTGTTTTTT	CASSSDSGELFF
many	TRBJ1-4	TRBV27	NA	TGTGCCAGCAGTAGACAGACTGCAACTAATGAAAAACTGTTTTTT	CASSRQTATNEKLFF
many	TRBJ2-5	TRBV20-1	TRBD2	TGCAGTGCCATAACTAGCGGGGGCTATTCAGAGACCCAGTACTTC	CSAITSGGYSETQYF
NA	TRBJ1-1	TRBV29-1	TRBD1	TGCAGCGCTGGGACAGCCCTTGGGACTGAAGCTTTCTTT	CSAGTALGTEAFF
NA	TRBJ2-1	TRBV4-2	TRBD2	TGTGCCAGCAGCCAGACCGGGACTAGCGGATTTTCCTACAATGAGCAGTTCTTC	CASSQTGTSGFSYNEQFF
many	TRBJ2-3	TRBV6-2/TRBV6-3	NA	TGTGCCAGCAGTTCGCGGACAGATACGCAGTATTTT	CASSSRTDTQYF
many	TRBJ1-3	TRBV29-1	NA	TGCAGCGTGCCGGGATACTCTGGAAACACCATATATTTT	CSVPGYSGNTIYF